Listed here are 20 T cell receptor beta chains from one sample, sequenced in a study of T-cell reconstitution after alpha-beta-depleted transplantation in children. Construction of the TCRbeta library involved unique molecular identifiers. TCRdb re-derived calls from the PCR reads in MiXCR, one entry per CDR3 protein. The table has 190,000 or so distinct CDR3 sequences, approximately 6.8% seen once. Here the sequenced sample was PBMCs from the stem cell graft donor, taken from the stem cell graft. Receptors originate from a human donor who donated a stem cell graft to a child with Wiskott-Aldrich syndrome.

This clonotype has a handful of counts. The CDR3 DNA reads TGTGCCACCAGCAGAGCGGGTCCGGAGACCCAGTACTTC. Amino acid sequence: CATSRAGPETQYF. The chain joins TRBV15 to TRBJ2-5; D unresolved. Germline CDR1 is LNHNV and CDR2 is YYDKDF (reference sequence). The CDR3 runs 13 residues. The V gene lost 1 base and the J gene lost 5 bases, with 8 bases spanning the gap.

In its sample, this clonotype was seen many times. The chain links TRBV6-1 to TRBJ1-4; 8 nucleotides line up with TRBD1. Germline assignment: CDR1 MNHNS and CDR2 SASEGT. The CDR3 loop spans 14 amino acids. J lost 2 bases, V lost 4 bases, and 0 bases had no gene match. The CDR3 region is CASSGQGTNEKLFF. The DNA of the CDR3 is TGTGCCAGCAGTGGACAGGGGACTAATGAAAAACTGTTTTTT.

This clonotype showed up many times. V gene TRBV5-1 combines with J gene TRBJ2-7; possibly TRBD2 for D (6 bases). V lost 5 bases and J 6 bases, leaving 18 bases between the germline ends. Germline V lookup: CDR1 SGHRS, CDR2 YFSETQ. The CDR3 loop spans 14 amino acids. The CDR3 sequence is CASRHPGDVREQYF. CDR3 nucleotide sequence: TGCGCCAGCAGGCATCCGGGAGACGTCCGCGAGCAGTACTTC.

This clonotype was detected ten times or more. The chain has TRBV5-1 and TRBJ2-1; D uncertain. Germline V gene lookup returns CDR1 SGHRS and CDR2 YFSETQ. Trimming cost V 4 bases and J 8 bases, with 13 bases left between them. The CDR3 has 13 residues. Here the CDR3 DNA reads TGCGCCAGCAGCGTGCAAAGACATCATGAGCAGTTCTTC. Amino acids: CASSVQRHHEQFF. The variable domain in full, completed from reference TRBV5-1 and TRBJ2-1, reads KAGVTQTPRYLIKTRGQQVTLSCSPISGHRSVSWYQQTPGQGLQFLFEYFSETQRNKGNFPGRFSGRQFSNSRSEMNVSTLELGDSALYLCASSVQRHHEQFFGPGTRLTVL.

The CDR3: CATGYSRTLSGNTIYF. The DNA for the CDR3 is TGTGCCACCGGGTATTCCAGGACTCTCTCTGGAAACACCATATATTTT. The chain has TRBV15 and TRBJ1-3, with unresolved D. Trimming took 8 bases from V and 0 from J, leaving 17 bases between them. This CDR3 comprises 16 residues. Germline V gene data show CDR1 as LNHNV and CDR2 as YYDKDF (reference sequence).

There are many counts of this clonotype. This chain connects TRBV4-3 to TRBJ2-3; D is possibly TRBD2 (5 bases). There are 13 residues in the CDR3. Trimming pared 0 bases from V and 9 bases from J, leaving 10 bases between. Germline-derived CDR1 and CDR2 are LGHNA and YSLEER. The CDR3 DNA reads TGCGCCAGCAGCCAAGAGGGAGTTGAAACGCAGTATTTT. Amino acids: CASSQEGVETQYF.

This clonotype came up a few times. The V call is TRBV12-3 or TRBV12-4, the J call TRBJ2-7; unclear D gene. This CDR3 has 16 residues. Trimming cost V 2 bases and J 2 bases, with 16 bases left between them. CDR3 sequence (DNA): TGTGCCAGCAGTTTAAAGGTTACGGGCACGACCTACGAGCAGTACTTC. It translates to CASSLKVTGTTYEQYF.

This clonotype was found many times. This chain links TRBV5-1 with TRBJ1-2; 7 nucleotides line up with TRBD1. Trimming cost V 3 bases and J 2 bases; bases outside gene matches: 4. In germline, CDR1 is SGHRS, CDR2 YFSETQ. The CDR3 has 14 residues. CDR3 coding DNA: TGCGCCAGCAGCTCCGGGACAGTGAACTATGGCTACACCTTC. It is translated as CASSSGTVNYGYTF.

This clonotype was observed at least ten times. V is TRBV20-1 and J is TRBJ2-1; 9 bases are a match to TRBD2. The CDR3 sequence is 15 residues long. Germline V CDR1 and CDR2: DFQATT, SNEGSKA (reference sequence). The V gene end was trimmed by 3 bases and the J gene end by 7 bases; junction bases not matched to a gene: 10. The CDR3 is CSASTRREGRNEQFF. Written as DNA, the CDR3 is TGCAGTGCTAGCACCAGGCGGGAGGGTAGAAATGAGCAGTTCTTC.

Ten or more counts support this clonotype. The gene calls are TRBV7-2 and TRBJ1-6; D call uncertain. Looked up from germline, CDR1 is SGHTA and CDR2 is FQGNSA. The ends were cut back, 5 bases at V and 2 bases at J, with 1 base in the middle. This CDR3 region has 12 residues. Here the CDR3 DNA reads TGTGCCAGCAGCCCCTATAATTCACCCCTCCACTTT. Translation gives CASSPYNSPLHF.

This clonotype was seen ten or more times. CDR3 sequence reads: CASSELTGGGETQYF. CDR3 sequence (DNA): TGTGCCAGCAGCGAGTTGACAGGGGGCGGAGAGACCCAGTACTTC. The chain employs TRBV9 and TRBJ2-5; 10 positions match TRBD1. The V and J ends lost 3 bases and 4 bases, in that order; junction bases with no gene match: 6. The CDR3 length is 15 residues. Looked up from germline, CDR1 is SGDLS and CDR2 is YYNGEE.

V usage is TRBV5-1 and J usage is TRBJ1-2; D is possibly TRBD1 (5 bases). This CDR3 has 18 amino acids. The germline V gene encodes CDR1 SGHRS and CDR2 YFSETQ. V was shortened by 5 bases and J by 4 bases, with 27 bases between the two germline ends. The CDR3 nucleotides read TGCGCCAGCAGGGTCGGAGGGACCCCAACGGGGCCTACCTATGGCTACACCTTC. Amino acid sequence: CASRVGGTPTGPTYGYTF.

This clonotype showed up many times. This sequence joins TRBV6-4 and TRBJ1-2, with no clear D. The V end lost 3 bases, the J end lost 9 bases, and 23 bases lay between the germline ends. The CDR3 loop spans 16 amino acids. Germline V gene data show CDR1 as MRHNA and CDR2 as SNTAGT. CDR3 nucleotide sequence: TGTGCCAGCAGTGATTTCTACCGTAAGACTATTTCCAGCTACACCTTC. Residues: CASSDFYRKTISSYTF.

The table lists this clonotype with many counts. This chain joins TRBV20-1 and TRBJ1-6, with 9 bases aligning to TRBD1. CDR1 DFQATT and CDR2 SNEGSKA come from the germline V gene (reference sequence). The CDR3 is 17 amino acids. J was trimmed by 7 bases and V by 2 bases; bases with no gene match: 12. The CDR3 loop is CSARTTGGAFANSPLHF. The CDR3 DNA sequence: TGCAGTGCTAGAACCACAGGGGGCGCTTTCGCCAATTCACCCCTCCACTTT.

In this sample, this clonotype turned up many times. This sequence joins TRBV29-1 and TRBJ1-2; D ambiguous. V lost 5 bases to trimming and J lost 6 bases, with 13 bases between them. Germline V lookup: CDR1 SQVTM, CDR2 ANQGSEA. This CDR3 comprises 12 residues. This CDR3 reads CSVKNDKDGYTF. In nucleotides, the CDR3 is TGCAGCGTTAAGAATGACAAGGATGGCTACACCTTC.

This clonotype showed up many times. V and J are TRBV6-5 and TRBJ1-1; 9 bases fit TRBD1. Trimming removed 5 bases from V and 5 bases from J; junction bases left unmatched: 6. Per germline, CDR1 MNHEY and CDR2 SVGAGI. The CDR3 loop spans 14 amino acids. The CDR3 reads CASSPDRGGTEAFF. CDR3 coding DNA: TGTGCCAGCAGTCCCGACAGGGGGGGAACTGAAGCTTTCTTT.

This clonotype appeared many times. V is TRBV7-2 and J is TRBJ1-2; 9 positions agree with TRBD1. The CDR3 length is 13 residues. CDR1 is SGHTA and CDR2 is FQGNSA in the germline V gene. The ends lost 8 bases at V and 5 bases at J; junction bases unmatched: 6. CDR3: CASGNRGRYGYTF. The CDR3 nucleotides are TGTGCCAGCGGCAACAGGGGGCGGTATGGCTACACCTTC.

Only a few counts were recorded for this clonotype. This chain links TRBV12-3 or TRBV12-4 with TRBJ2-1; 12 nucleotides align to TRBD2. This CDR3 region has 16 residues. J gave up 7 bases and V 2 bases, and 6 bases lay outside the gene matches. The CDR3 DNA reads as TGTGCCAGCAGTTTACGACTAGCGGGAGTATCTAATGAGCAGTTCTTC. It specifies CASSLRLAGVSNEQFF.

Only a few counts were recorded for this clonotype. This chain connects TRBV11-2 to TRBJ2-5; the D gene could be TRBD1 or TRBD2 (5 bases each). Germline V gene sequence: CDR1 SGHAT, CDR2 FQNNGV. The CDR3 sequence is 14 residues long. Between the trimmed V and J ends, which lost 6 bases and 2 bases, there was a span of 13 bases. The CDR3, as DNA: TGTGCCAGCAGGAAATGGGACGGTCAAGAGACCCAGTACTTC. Translation: CASRKWDGQETQYF.

This clonotype was observed many times. CDR3 region: CSAGDRGTETQYF. The CDR3 DNA reads as TGCAGTGCTGGGGACAGAGGAACCGAGACCCAGTACTTC. The chain carries TRBV20-1 and TRBJ2-5; 7 bases are shared with TRBD1. This CDR3 contains 13 residues. J lost 5 bases, V lost 5 bases, and 8 bases had no gene match. CDR1 DFQATT and CDR2 SNEGSKA come from the germline V gene (reference sequence).